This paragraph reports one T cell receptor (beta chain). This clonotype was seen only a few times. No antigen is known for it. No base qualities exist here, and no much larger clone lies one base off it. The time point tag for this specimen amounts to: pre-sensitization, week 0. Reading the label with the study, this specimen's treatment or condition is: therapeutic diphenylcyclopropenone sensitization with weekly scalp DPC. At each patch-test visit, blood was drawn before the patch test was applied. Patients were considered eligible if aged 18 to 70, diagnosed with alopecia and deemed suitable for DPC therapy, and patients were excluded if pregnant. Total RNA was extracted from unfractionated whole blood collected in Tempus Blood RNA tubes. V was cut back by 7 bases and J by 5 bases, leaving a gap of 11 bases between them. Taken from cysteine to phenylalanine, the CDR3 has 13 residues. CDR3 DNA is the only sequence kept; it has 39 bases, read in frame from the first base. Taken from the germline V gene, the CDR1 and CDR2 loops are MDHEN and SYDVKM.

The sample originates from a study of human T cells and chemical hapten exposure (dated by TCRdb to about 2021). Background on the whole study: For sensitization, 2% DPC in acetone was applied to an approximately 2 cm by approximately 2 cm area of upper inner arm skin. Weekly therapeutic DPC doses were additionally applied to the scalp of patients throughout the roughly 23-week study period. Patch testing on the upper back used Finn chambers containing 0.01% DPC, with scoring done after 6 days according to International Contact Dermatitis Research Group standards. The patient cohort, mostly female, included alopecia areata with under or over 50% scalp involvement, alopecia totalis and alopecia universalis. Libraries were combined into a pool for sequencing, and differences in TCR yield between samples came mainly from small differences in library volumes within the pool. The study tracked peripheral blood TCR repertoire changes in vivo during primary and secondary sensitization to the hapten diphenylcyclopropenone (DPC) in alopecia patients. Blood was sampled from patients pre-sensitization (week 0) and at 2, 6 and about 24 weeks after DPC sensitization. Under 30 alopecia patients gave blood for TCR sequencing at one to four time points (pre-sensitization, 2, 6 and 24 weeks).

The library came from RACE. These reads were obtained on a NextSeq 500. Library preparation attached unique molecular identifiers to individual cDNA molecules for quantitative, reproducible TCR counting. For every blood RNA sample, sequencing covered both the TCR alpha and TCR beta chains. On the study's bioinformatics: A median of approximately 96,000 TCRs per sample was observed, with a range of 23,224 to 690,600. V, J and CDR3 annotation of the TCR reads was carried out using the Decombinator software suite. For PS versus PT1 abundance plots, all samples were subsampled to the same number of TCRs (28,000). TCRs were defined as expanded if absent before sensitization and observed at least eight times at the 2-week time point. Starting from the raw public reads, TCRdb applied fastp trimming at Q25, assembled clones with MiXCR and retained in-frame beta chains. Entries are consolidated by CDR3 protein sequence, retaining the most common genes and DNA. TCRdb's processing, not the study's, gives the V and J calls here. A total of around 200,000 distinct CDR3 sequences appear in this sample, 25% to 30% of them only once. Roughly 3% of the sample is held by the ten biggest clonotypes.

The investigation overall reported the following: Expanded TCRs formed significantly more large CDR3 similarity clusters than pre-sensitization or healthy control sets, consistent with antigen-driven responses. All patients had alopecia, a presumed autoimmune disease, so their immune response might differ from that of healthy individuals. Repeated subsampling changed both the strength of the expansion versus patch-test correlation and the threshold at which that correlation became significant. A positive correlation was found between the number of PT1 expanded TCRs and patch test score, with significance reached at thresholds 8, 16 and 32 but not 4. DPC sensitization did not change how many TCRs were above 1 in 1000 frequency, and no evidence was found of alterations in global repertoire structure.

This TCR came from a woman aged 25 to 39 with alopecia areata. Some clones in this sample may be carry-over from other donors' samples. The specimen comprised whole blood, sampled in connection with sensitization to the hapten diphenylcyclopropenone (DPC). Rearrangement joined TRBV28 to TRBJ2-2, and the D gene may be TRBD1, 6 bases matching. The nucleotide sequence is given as TGTGCCAGCACCCGGGACACTACCGGGGAGCTGTTTTTT. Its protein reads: CASTRDTTGELFF.